The clone carrying this TCR beta chain has at least ten counts. As yet, its antigen is unknown. This CDR3 is built from 11 residues. Trimming took 7 bases from V and 8 from J, leaving 12 bases between them. Germline CDR1 reads SGHRS; CDR2 reads YFSETQ. The sorted Tregs were CD4+CD25+CD127-/low cells. After constant-region reverse-primer amplification, full-length variable regions underwent semi-nested PCR with Nested Universal Primer A. TCRdb independently ran MiXCR on the 5' RACE reads; one entry per CDR3 protein. The sample lists 35,000 to 55,000 distinct CDR3 sequences, around 23% occurring once. Study results and limitations: Tumor Treg TCRs overlapped most with tumor naive CD4+ cells.

The chain uses TRBV5-1 and TRBJ1-2; D possibly corresponds to TRBD1 (6 bases). Sample: Tregs sorted from a lymph node. The clonotype comes from a female donor with breast cancer. In DNA form, the CDR3 reads TGCGCCAGCGACGGGGGCGAGGGCTACACCTTC. It yields the protein CASDGGEGYTF.